The next 8 T cell receptor beta chains were all read from a single sample in a study of T cells in Graves' hyperthyroidism and ophthalmopathy. TCR beta CDR3 regions were amplified from RNA. First-round RT-PCR of the TCR CDR3 relied on the HTBI primer set. TCRdb independently ran MiXCR on the multiplex PCR reads; one entry per CDR3 protein. The repertoire has about 840,000 distinct CDR3 sequences, over 35% of them found once; the top ten carry approximately 10%. Source material: blood. The receptors derive from a man in his late teens or twenties with Graves' hyperthyroidism.

The chain combines TRBV7-8 with TRBJ1-2; 11 nucleotides align to TRBD1. Germline trimming cut 4 bases from V and 8 bases from J; bases unmatched to any gene: 6. The CDR3 length is 14 residues. The germline V gene has CDR1 SGHVS and CDR2 FQNEAQ. The CDR3 nucleotides read TGTGCCAGCAGCTCCCGGGACAGGGGGGAAGGCTACACCTTC. It specifies CASSSRDRGEGYTF.

The V and J genes are TRBV9 and TRBJ1-1; a possible D gene is TRBD1 (6 bases). Germline values: CDR1 SGDLS, CDR2 YYNGEE. V lost 5 bases and J lost 5, with 19 bases in between. This CDR3 spans 15 amino acids. The CDR3: CASSVPPGAGTEAFF. DNA for the CDR3: TGTGCCAGCAGTGTACCCCCAGGGGCAGGAACTGAAGCTTTCTTT. The full variable domain, in which reference TRBV9 and TRBJ1-1 provide the parts outside the CDR3, is DSGVTQTPKHLITATGQRVTLRCSPRSGDLSVYWYQQSLDQGLQFLIQYYNGEERAKGNILERFSAQQFPDLHSELNLSSLELGDSALYFCASSVPPGAGTEAFFGQGTRLTVV.

V usage is TRBV29-1 and J usage is TRBJ1-2; TRBD1 matches at 7 bases. The CDR3 loop spans 15 amino acids. Germline values: CDR1 SQVTM, CDR2 ANQGSEA. V was clipped by 7 bases and J by 4 bases; unmatched bases: 15. The DNA of the CDR3 is TGCAGCGCTCGACAGGGCGGTTATCGTGGCTATGGCTACACCTTC. Its protein is CSARQGGYRGYGYTF.

The rearrangement joins TRBV4-1 to TRBJ1-4; D not resolved. The ends were cut back, 0 bases at V and 7 bases at J, with 15 bases in the middle. Germline-derived CDR1 and CDR2 are MGHRA and YSYEKL. This CDR3 is built from 16 residues. The CDR3 DNA follows: TGCGCCAGCAGCCAAGATCTCGCGGGTTTGTCTGAAAAACTGTTTTTT. Protein: CASSQDLAGLSEKLFF.

This clonotype has a handful of counts. V is TRBV13 and J is TRBJ1-1; D is unclear. V was shortened by 5 bases and J by 3 bases, with 13 bases between the two germline ends. This CDR3 is built from 14 residues. Germline V gives CDR1 PRHDT, CDR2 FYEKMQ (reference sequence). The CDR3 DNA follows: TGTGCCAGCAGCCCAGTAAGGAGGGACACTGAAGCTTTCTTT. Encoded protein: CASSPVRRDTEAFF.

Concerning this clonotype itself: A much larger clone sits a single nucleotide away, making a read error possible. The rearrangement uses TRBV20-1 and TRBJ1-1; D uncertain. Per germline, CDR1 DFQATT and CDR2 SNEGSKA (reference sequence). The CDR3 consists of 12 residues. CDR3 protein: CSAFRSGTEASF. The CDR3 DNA is TGCAGTGCTTTCCGTTCAGGCACTGAAGCTTCCTTT.

The chain joins TRBV2 to TRBJ2-5; weak D call: TRBD2 (5 bases). V lost 3 bases, J lost 5 bases, and 13 bases lay in between. CDR1 is SNHLY, CDR2 FYNNEI, per germline. CDR3 size: 14 residues. The CDR3 nucleotides are TGTGCCAGCAGTGAGCTGGAGGAACGGGAGACCCAGTACTTC. It is translated as CASSELEERETQYF.

Only a few counts were recorded for this clonotype. J is TRBJ1-1 and V is TRBV19; 7 positions match TRBD1. V shed 6 bases, J shed 4 bases, and the junction held 5 bases outside the gene matches. CDR3 length equals 13 residues. CDR1 and CDR2 (germline): LNHDA, SQIVND (reference sequence). The CDR3 region has the DNA TGTGCCAGTAGACAGGGGTCTGGCACTGAAGCTTTCTTT. Residues: CASRQGSGTEAFF. The variable domain in full, with the rest retrieved from reference TRBV19 and TRBJ1-1, is DGGITQSPKYLFRKEGQNVTLSCEQNLNHDAMYWYRQDPGQGLRLIYYSQIVNDFQKGDIAEGYSVSREKKESFPLTVTSAQKNPTAFYLCASRQGSGTEAFFGQGTRLTVV.